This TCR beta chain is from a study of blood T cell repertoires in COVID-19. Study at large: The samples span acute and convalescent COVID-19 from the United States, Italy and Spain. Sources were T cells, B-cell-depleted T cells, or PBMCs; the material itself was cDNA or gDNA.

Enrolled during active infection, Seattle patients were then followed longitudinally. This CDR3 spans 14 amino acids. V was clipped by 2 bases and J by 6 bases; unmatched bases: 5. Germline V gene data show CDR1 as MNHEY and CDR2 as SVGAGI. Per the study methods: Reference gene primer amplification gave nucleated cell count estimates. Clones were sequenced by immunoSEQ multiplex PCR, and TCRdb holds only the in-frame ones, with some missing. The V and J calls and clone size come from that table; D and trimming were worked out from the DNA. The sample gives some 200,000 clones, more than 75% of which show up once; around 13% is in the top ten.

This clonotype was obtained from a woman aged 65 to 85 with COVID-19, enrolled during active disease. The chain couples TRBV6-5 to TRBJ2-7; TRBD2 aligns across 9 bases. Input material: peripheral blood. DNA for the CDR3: TGTGCCAGCAGTTACAGTAGCGGGAGCCCCGAGCAGTACTTC. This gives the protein CASSYSSGSPEQYF.